This TCR beta chain was captured by sequencing in a study of CD8 T cells in ankylosing spondylitis. With 4 bases clipped from V and 6 bases from J, the junction kept 8 bases outside the gene matches. This CDR3 spans 15 amino acids. CDR1 SGHAT and CDR2 FQNNGV come from the germline V gene. This clonotype showed up just a few times. One entry per CDR3 protein, called by TCRdb with MiXCR from the 5' RACE reads. The sample includes 270,000 or so distinct CDR3 sequences, over 15% seen only once; the top ten take around 30%. V is TRBV11-2 and J is TRBJ2-1; 8 bases line up with TRBD2. Sequenced: blood, either unsorted or a sorted T cell fraction (not recorded which). This sequence originates from a male donor with ankylosing spondylitis or in good health (not recorded which). Here the CDR3 reads CASSSYLTSGNEQFF. The CDR3, as DNA: TGTGCCAGCAGCTCCTATCTAACTAGCGGCAATGAGCAGTTCTTC.